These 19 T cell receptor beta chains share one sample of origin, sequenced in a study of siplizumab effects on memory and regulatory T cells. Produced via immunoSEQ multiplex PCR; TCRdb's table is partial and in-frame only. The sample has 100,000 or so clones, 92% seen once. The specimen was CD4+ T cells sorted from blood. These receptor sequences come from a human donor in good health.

CDR3 nucleotide sequence: TGTGCCAGCAGTTTAGATGGCAGACAAAATGAAAAACTGTTTTTT. Amino acids: CASSLDGRQNEKLFF. The chain links TRBV28 to TRBJ1-4; no clear D gene. V was pared by 2 bases and J by 5 bases, with 12 bases between. The CDR3 extends over 15 amino acids. CDR1 and CDR2 (germline): MDHEN, SYDVKM.

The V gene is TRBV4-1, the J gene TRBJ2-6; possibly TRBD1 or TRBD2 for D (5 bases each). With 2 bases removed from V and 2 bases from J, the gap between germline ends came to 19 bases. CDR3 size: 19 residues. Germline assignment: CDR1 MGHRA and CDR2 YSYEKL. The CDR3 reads CASSQRALLLGAGANVLTF. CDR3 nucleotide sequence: TGCGCCAGCAGCCAACGAGCCCTTTTGCTGGGGGCTGGGGCCAACGTCCTGACTTTC.

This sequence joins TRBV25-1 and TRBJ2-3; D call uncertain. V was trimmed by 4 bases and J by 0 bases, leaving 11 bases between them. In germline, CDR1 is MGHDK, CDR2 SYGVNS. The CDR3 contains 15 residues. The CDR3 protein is CASSGKSISTDTQYF. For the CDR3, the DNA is TGTGCCAGCAGTGGGAAGTCGATTAGCACAGATACGCAGTATTTT.

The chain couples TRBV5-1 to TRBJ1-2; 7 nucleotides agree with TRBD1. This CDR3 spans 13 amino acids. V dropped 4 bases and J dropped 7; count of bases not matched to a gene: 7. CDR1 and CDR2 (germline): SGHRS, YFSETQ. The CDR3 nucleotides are TGCGCCAGCAGCGGCGAGACAGGGACTGGCTACACCTTC. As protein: CASSGETGTGYTF. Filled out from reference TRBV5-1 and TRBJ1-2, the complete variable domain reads KAGVTQTPRYLIKTRGQQVTLSCSPISGHRSVSWYQQTPGQGLQFLFEYFSETQRNKGNFPGRFSGRQFSNSRSEMNVSTLELGDSALYLCASSGETGTGYTFGSGTRLTVV.

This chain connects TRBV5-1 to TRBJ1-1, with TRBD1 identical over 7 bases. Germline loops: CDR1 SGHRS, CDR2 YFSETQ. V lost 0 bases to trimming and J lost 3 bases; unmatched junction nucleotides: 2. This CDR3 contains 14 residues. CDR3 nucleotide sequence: TGCGCCAGCAGCTTGGGACAGGGCTACACTGAAGCTTTCTTT. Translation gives CASSLGQGYTEAFF.

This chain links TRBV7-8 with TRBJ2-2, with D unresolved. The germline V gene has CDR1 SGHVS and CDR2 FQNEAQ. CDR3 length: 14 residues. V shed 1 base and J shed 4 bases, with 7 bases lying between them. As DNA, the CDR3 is TGTGCCAGCAGCTTAGGGGTAGCCACCGGGGAGCTGTTTTTT. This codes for CASSLGVATGELFF.

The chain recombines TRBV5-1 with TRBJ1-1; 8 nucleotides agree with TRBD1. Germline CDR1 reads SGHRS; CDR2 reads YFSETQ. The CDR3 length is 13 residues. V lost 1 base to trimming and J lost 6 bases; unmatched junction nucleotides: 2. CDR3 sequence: CASSLRTGSEAFF. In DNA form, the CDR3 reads TGCGCCAGCAGCTTGCGGACAGGGTCTGAAGCTTTCTTT. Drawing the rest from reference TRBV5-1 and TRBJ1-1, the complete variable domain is KAGVTQTPRYLIKTRGQQVTLSCSPISGHRSVSWYQQTPGQGLQFLFEYFSETQRNKGNFPGRFSGRQFSNSRSEMNVSTLELGDSALYLCASSLRTGSEAFFGQGTRLTVV.

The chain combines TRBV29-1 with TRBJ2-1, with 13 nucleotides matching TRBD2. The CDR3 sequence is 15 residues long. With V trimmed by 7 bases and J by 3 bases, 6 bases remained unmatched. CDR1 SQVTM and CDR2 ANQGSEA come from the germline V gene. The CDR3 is CSGARLAGGYNEQFF. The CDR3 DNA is TGCAGCGGTGCGCGACTAGCGGGAGGCTACAATGAGCAGTTCTTC.

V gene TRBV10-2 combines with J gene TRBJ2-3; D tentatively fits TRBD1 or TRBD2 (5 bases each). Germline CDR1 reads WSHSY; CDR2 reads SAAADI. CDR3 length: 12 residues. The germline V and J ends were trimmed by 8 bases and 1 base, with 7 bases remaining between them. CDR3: CASRGGTDTQYF. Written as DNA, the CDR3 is TGCGCCAGCCGAGGGGGCACAGATACGCAGTATTTT.

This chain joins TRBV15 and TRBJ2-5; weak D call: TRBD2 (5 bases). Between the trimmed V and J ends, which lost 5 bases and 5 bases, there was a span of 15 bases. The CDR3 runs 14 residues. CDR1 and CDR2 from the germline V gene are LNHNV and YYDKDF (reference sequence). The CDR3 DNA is TGTGCCACCAGCCCAACACTAGGCAGGGAGACCCAGTACTTC. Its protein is CATSPTLGRETQYF.

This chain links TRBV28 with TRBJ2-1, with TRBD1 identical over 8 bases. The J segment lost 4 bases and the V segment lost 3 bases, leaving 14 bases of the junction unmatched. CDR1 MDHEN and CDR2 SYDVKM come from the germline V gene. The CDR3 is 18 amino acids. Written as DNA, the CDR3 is TGTGCCAGCAGTTTTTTCCCCGGCACAGGGGGAAGTTACAATGAGCAGTTCTTC. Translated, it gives CASSFFPGTGGSYNEQFF.

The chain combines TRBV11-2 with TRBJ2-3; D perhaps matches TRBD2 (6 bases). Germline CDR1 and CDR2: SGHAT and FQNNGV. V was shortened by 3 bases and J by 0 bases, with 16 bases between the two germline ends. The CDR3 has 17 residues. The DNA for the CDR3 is TGTGCCAGCAGCTTCCTTGTTGTCAGCGGGAGCACAGATACGCAGTATTTT. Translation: CASSFLVVSGSTDTQYF.

CDR3 protein: CASSFSGRVGAEAFF. CDR3 coding DNA: TGTGCCAGCAGCTTTTCGGGCAGGGTAGGAGCTGAAGCTTTCTTT. The chain joins TRBV7-3 to TRBJ1-1; tentative D call: TRBD1 (5 bases). V shed 3 bases and J shed 6 bases, with 17 bases lying between them. From germline, CDR1 is SGHTA and CDR2 FQGTGA. This CDR3 spans 15 amino acids.

CDR3 coding DNA: TGCGCCAGCAGCTTGCAGGGGGTATCCTACAATGAGCAGTTCTTC. The encoded protein is CASSLQGVSYNEQFF. The chain employs TRBV5-1 and TRBJ2-1; 7 nucleotides line up with TRBD1. The CDR3 is 15 amino acids. Germline V gene data show CDR1 as SGHRS and CDR2 as YFSETQ. Trimming removed 1 base from V and 1 base from J; junction bases left unmatched: 2.

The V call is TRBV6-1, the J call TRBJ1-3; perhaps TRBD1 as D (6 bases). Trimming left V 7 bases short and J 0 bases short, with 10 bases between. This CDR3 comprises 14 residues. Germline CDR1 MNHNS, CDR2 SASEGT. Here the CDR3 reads CASIWDNSGNTIYF. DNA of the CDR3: TGTGCCAGCATCTGGGACAACTCTGGAAACACCATATATTTT.

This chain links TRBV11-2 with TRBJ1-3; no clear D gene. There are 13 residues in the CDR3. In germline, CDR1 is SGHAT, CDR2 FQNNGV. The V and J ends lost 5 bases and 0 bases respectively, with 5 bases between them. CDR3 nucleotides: TGTGCCAGCAGCCTGAGCTCTGGAAACACCATATATTTT. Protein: CASSLSSGNTIYF.

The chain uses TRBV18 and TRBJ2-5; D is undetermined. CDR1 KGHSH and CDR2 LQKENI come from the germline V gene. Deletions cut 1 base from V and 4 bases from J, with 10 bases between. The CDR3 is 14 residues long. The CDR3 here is CASSPRSSGETQYF. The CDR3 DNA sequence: TGTGCCAGCTCACCACGGTCGTCGGGAGAGACCCAGTACTTC.

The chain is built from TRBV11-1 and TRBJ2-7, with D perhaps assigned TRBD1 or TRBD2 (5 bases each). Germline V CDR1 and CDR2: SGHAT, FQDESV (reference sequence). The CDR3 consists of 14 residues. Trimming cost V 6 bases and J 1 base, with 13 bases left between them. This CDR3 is CASRLRDPSYEQYF. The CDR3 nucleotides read TGTGCCAGCAGACTCCGGGACCCGTCCTACGAGCAGTACTTC.

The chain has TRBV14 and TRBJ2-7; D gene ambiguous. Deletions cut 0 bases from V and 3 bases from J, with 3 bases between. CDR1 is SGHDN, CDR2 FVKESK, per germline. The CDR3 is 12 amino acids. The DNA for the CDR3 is TGTGCCAGCAGCCAAGACGTCTACGAGCAGTACTTC. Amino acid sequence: CASSQDVYEQYF.